Shown below are 3 T cell receptor beta chains from a single sample sequenced in a study of CD4 T cells in relation to SARS-CoV-2 and coronaviruses. These receptors are not linked to any known antigen. The unexposed donors gave CD4+ T cells in about 2011-2018, prior to COVID-19. Isolation of CD4+ T cells took place after about eleven days in culture. Data came from immunoSEQ multiplex PCR; TCRdb stores just in-frame clones and leaves some out. The sample shows around 25,000 clones, 76% of them seen only once. The sequenced sample was CD4+ T cells from PBMCs, cultured in vitro. The receptors were gathered from a human donor in good health.

The genes are TRBV18 and TRBJ2-3; D possibly corresponds to TRBD1 (6 bases). CDR3 length: 13 residues. Germline V gives CDR1 KGHSH, CDR2 LQKENI. V was cut by 2 bases and J by 4 bases, with 7 bases left in between. CDR3 DNA sequence: TGTGCCAGCTCACCAGCAGGGGCAGATACGCAGTATTTT. This gives the protein CASSPAGADTQYF. Drawing the rest from reference TRBV18 and TRBJ2-3, the complete variable domain is NAGVMQNPRHLVRRRGQEARLRCSPMKGHSHVYWYRQLPEEGLKFMVYLQKENIIDESGMPKERFSAEFPKEGPSILRIQQVVRGDSAAYFCASSPAGADTQYFGPGTRLTVL.

The J gene is TRBJ2-1, the V gene TRBV27, with 8 bases that match TRBD2. The CDR3 is 16 amino acids. Germline CDR1 MNHEY, CDR2 SMNVEV (reference sequence). Unmatched junction bases numbered 10, after V lost 2 bases and J lost 7 bases. The chain's CDR3 is CASSLAGGPRGNEQFF. As DNA, the CDR3 is TGTGCCAGCAGTTTAGCGGGAGGCCCTCGGGGGAATGAGCAGTTCTTC.

This clone was found once. The V gene is TRBV18, the J gene TRBJ2-7, with TRBD2 identical over 12 bases. The V segment lost 4 bases and the J segment 7 bases; nucleotides outside the gene matches: 17. The CDR3 is 18 residues long. Germline V gene sequence: CDR1 KGHSH, CDR2 LQKENI. CDR3 sequence: CASSRGFSSLAGGQEQYF. The CDR3 nucleotides are TGTGCCAGCTCACGCGGGTTTAGCTCGCTAGCGGGAGGGCAAGAGCAGTACTTC.